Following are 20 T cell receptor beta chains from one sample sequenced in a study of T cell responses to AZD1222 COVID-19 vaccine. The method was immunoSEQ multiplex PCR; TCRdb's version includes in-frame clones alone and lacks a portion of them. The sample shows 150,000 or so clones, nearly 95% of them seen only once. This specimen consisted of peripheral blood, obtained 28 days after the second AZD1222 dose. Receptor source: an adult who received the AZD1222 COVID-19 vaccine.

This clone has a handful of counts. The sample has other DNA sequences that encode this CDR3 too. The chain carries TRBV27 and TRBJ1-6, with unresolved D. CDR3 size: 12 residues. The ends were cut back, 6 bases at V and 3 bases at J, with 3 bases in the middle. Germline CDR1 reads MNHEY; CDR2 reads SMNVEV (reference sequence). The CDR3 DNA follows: TGTGCCAGCAGCTTCTATAATTCACCCCTCCACTTT. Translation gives CASSFYNSPLHF.

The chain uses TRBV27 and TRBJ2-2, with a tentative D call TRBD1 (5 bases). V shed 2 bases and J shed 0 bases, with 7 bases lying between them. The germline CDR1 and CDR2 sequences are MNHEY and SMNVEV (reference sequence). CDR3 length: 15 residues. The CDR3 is CASSLKGANTGELFF. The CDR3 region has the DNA TGTGCCAGCAGTTTAAAAGGGGCGAACACCGGGGAGCTGTTTTTT.

CDR3 region: CASRSDGDSDTQYF. The DNA for the CDR3 is TGTGCCAGCAGATCCGACGGAGACTCGGATACGCAGTATTTT. This rearrangement joins TRBV28 to TRBJ2-3; D is undetermined. With 6 bases removed from V and 6 bases from J, the gap between germline ends came to 16 bases. The V gene's germline CDR1 is MDHEN and CDR2 SYDVKM. This CDR3 comprises 14 residues.

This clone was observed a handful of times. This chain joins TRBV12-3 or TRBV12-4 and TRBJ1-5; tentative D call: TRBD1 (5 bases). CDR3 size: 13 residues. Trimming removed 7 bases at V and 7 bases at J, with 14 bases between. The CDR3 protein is CASTIGGTQPQHF. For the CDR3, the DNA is TGTGCCAGCACCATCGGAGGGACCCAGCCCCAGCATTTT.

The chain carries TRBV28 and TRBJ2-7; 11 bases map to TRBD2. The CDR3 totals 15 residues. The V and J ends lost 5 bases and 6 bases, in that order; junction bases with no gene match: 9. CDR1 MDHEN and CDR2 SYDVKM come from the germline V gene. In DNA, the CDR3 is TGTGCCAGCAGTCGGATAGCGGGAGGGCCCCTCGAGCAGTACTTC. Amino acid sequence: CASSRIAGGPLEQYF.

CDR3 bases: TGTGCCAGCAGCTTAGGGTTTACGCAGCCCCAGCATTTT. This translates into CASSLGFTQPQHF. The chain has TRBV7-8 and TRBJ1-5, with D unresolved. CDR3 length: 13 amino acids. Germline CDR1 and CDR2: SGHVS and FQNEAQ. Trimming shortened V by 1 base and J by 7 bases, and 8 bases separated the two germline ends.

CDR3 sequence: CASSFYRLTEAFF. The CDR3 bases are TGTGCCAGCAGCTTTTACCGACTCACTGAAGCTTTCTTT. V usage is TRBV7-8 and J usage is TRBJ1-1, with D unresolved. The germline V gene has CDR1 SGHVS and CDR2 FQNEAQ. This CDR3 has 13 residues. The V and J ends lost 3 bases and 4 bases respectively, with 9 bases between them.

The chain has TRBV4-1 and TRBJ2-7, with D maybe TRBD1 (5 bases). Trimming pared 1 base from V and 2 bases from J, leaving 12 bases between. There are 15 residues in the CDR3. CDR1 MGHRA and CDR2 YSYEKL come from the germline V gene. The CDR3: CASSQGRQTTYEQYF. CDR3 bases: TGCGCCAGCAGCCAAGGGCGACAGACAACCTACGAGCAGTACTTC.

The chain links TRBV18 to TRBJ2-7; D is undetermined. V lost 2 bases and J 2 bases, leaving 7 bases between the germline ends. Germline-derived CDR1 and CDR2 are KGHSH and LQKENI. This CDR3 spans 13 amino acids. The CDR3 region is CASSPTVPYEQYF. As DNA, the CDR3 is TGTGCCAGCTCACCAACAGTACCCTACGAGCAGTACTTC.

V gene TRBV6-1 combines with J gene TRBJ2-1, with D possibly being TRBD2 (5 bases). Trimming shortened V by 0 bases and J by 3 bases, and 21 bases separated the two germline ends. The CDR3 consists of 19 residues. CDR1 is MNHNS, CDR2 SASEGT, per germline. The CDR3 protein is CASSEALGGGPYLYNEQFF. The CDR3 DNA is TGTGCCAGCAGTGAAGCCCTGGGTGGCGGGCCGTACCTCTACAATGAGCAGTTCTTC.

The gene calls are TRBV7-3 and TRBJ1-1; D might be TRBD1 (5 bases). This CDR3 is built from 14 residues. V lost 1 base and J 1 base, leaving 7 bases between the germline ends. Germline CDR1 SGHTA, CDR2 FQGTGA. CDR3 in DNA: TGTGCCAGCAGCTTAAGGCAGGGGAACACTGAAGCTTTCTTT. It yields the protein CASSLRQGNTEAFF.

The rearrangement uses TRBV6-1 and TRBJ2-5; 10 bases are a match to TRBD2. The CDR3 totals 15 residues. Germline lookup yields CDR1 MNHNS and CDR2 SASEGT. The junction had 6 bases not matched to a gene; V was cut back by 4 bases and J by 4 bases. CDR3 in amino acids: CASSVAAGGRETQYF. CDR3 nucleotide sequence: TGTGCCAGCAGTGTAGCAGCGGGAGGGCGAGAGACCCAGTACTTC.

The CDR3 DNA follows: TGTGCCACCAGTGACCCTAGGGTGCAAGAGACCCAGTACTTC. Its translation: CATSDPRVQETQYF. The chain has TRBV24-1 and TRBJ2-5; D unclear. CDR1 and CDR2 from the germline V gene are KGHDR and SFDVKD. The CDR3 sequence is 14 residues long. V lost 4 bases and J 2 bases, leaving 10 bases between the germline ends.

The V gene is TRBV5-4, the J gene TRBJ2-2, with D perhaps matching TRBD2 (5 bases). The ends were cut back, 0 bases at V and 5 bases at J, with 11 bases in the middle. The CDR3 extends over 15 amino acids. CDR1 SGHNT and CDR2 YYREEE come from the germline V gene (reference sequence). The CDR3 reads CASSLGGRNTGELFF. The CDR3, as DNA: TGTGCCAGCAGCTTGGGTGGGAGAAATACCGGGGAGCTGTTTTTT.

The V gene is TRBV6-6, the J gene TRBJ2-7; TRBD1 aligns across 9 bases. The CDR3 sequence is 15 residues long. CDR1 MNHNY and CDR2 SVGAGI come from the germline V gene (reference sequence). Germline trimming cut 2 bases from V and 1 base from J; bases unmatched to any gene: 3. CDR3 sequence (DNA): TGTGCCAGCAGTTACCCGGGACAGGGATCCTACGAGCAGTACTTC. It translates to CASSYPGQGSYEQYF.

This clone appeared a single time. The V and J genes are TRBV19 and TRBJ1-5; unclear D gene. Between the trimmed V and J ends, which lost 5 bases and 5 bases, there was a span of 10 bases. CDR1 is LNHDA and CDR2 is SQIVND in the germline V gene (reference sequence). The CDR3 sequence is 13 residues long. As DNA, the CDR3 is TGTGCCAGTAGTCCCAACCCCCATCAGCCCCAGCATTTT. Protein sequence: CASSPNPHQPQHF.

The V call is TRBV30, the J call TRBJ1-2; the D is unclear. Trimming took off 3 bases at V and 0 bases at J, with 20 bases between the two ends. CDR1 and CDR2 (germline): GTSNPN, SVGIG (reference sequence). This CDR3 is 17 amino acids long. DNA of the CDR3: TGTGCCTGGAGGGATAAACGAATCCTTCAAGCTAACTATGGCTACACCTTC. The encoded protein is CAWRDKRILQANYGYTF. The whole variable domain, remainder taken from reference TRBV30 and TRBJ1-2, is SQTIHQWPATLVQPVGSPLSLECTVEGTSNPNLYWYRQAAGRGLQLLFYSVGIGQISSEVPQNLSASRPQDRQFILSSKKLLLSDSGFYLCAWRDKRILQANYGYTFGSGTRLTVV.

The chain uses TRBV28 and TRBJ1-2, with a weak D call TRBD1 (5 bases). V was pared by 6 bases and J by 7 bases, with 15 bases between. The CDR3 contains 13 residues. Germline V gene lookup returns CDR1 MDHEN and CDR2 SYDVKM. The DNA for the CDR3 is TGTGCCAGCAGCTCGGGGCGGCTGGGTGGCTACACCTTC. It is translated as CASSSGRLGGYTF.

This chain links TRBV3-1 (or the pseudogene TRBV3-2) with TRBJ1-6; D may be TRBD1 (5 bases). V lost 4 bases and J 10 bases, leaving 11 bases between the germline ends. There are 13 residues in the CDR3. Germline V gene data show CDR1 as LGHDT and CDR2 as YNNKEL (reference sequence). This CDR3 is CASSLSRDSPLHF. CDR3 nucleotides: TGTGCCAGCAGCCTCTCCAGGGACTCACCCCTCCACTTT.

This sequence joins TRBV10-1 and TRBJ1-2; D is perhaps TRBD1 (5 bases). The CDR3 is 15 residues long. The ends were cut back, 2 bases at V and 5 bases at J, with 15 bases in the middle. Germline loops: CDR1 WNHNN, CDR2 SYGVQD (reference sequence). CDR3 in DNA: TGCGCCAGCAGTGAGCAGGGAATACTCTTTTATGGCTACACCTTC. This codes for CASSEQGILFYGYTF.